This T cell receptor (beta chain) came from a study of CD8 T cells in Susac syndrome. About 0.5 to 1 ug RNA was reverse transcribed with random hexamers. An immunoSEQ multiplex PCR generated amplified TCR beta CDR3 products spanning 54 Vbeta and 13 Jbeta. Each CDR3 protein gets one entry after TCRdb re-called the immunoSEQ multiplex PCR reads with MiXCR. Of roughly 180,000 distinct CDR3 sequences in the sample, approximately 94% were seen once. The CD8+ and CD4+ T cells were isolated magnetically using a negative isolation approach, whereas the TEMRA cells were enriched by FACS. This TCR came from a human donor in good health. The sequencing sample was made of CD4+ T cells from PBMCs.

This chain's CDR3 is CSVNRDAEAFF. The CDR3 nucleotides are TGCAGCGTTAACAGGGACGCTGAAGCTTTCTTT. This chain connects TRBV29-1 to TRBJ1-1, with D possibly TRBD1 on 6 matching bases. The V end was cut by 5 bases, the J end by 6 bases, with 10 bases between. CDR3 size: 11 residues. Per germline, CDR1 SQVTM and CDR2 ANQGSEA.